This T cell receptor (beta chain) was retrieved from a study of post-analysis software for immune sequencing data. Study background: Patients with relapsing-remitting, secondary progressive and progressive-relapsing multiple sclerosis courses were all represented.

On this clonotype itself: Its cognate antigen is unknown.

Unique molecular identifiers were built into the TCR beta cDNA libraries. TCRdb reprocessed the PCR reads via MiXCR and lists one record per CDR3 protein. The table shows over 250,000 distinct CDR3 sequences, with roughly a third occurring only once. Study results and caveats: Four or five TRBV segments were more frequent in patients than controls; TRBV5-6, TRBV5-1 and TRBV20-1 belonged to this group. Normalized Chao1 diversity in multiple sclerosis patients fell significantly below that of controls.

With 3 bases removed from V and 5 bases from J, the gap between germline ends came to 7 bases. Germline V CDR1 and CDR2: DFQATT, SNEGSKA (reference sequence). CDR3 length: 12 residues. Sequencing input: blood. V is TRBV20-1 and J is TRBJ1-4; D call uncertain. This clonotype was obtained from a girl under 18 with multiple sclerosis. The CDR3 DNA sequence: TGCAGTGCTAGTTCGGGAAATGAAAAACTGTTTTTT. It encodes CSASSGNEKLFF.